What follows is one T cell receptor (beta chain) and its context. The source of the sample is a study of CD8 T cells in Susac syndrome. With 0 bases removed from V and 8 bases from J, the gap between germline ends came to 16 bases. Germline lookup yields CDR1 LGHNA and CDR2 YSLEER. The CDR3 loop spans 15 amino acids. When the RNA was reverse transcribed, random hexamers were used with an input of about 0.5 to 1 ug. TCRdb used MiXCR to reprocess the immunoSEQ multiplex PCR reads, holding one entry per CDR3 protein. The sample holds about 190,000 distinct CDR3 sequences, 95% seen once. J is TRBJ1-2 and V is TRBV4-3; no clear D. Sequencing input: CD4+ T cells from PBMCs. The clonotype comes from a human donor in good health. The CDR3 region is CASSQDVSGVVGYTF. In DNA, the CDR3 is TGCGCCAGCAGCCAAGACGTTTCAGGCGTTGTGGGCTACACCTTC.